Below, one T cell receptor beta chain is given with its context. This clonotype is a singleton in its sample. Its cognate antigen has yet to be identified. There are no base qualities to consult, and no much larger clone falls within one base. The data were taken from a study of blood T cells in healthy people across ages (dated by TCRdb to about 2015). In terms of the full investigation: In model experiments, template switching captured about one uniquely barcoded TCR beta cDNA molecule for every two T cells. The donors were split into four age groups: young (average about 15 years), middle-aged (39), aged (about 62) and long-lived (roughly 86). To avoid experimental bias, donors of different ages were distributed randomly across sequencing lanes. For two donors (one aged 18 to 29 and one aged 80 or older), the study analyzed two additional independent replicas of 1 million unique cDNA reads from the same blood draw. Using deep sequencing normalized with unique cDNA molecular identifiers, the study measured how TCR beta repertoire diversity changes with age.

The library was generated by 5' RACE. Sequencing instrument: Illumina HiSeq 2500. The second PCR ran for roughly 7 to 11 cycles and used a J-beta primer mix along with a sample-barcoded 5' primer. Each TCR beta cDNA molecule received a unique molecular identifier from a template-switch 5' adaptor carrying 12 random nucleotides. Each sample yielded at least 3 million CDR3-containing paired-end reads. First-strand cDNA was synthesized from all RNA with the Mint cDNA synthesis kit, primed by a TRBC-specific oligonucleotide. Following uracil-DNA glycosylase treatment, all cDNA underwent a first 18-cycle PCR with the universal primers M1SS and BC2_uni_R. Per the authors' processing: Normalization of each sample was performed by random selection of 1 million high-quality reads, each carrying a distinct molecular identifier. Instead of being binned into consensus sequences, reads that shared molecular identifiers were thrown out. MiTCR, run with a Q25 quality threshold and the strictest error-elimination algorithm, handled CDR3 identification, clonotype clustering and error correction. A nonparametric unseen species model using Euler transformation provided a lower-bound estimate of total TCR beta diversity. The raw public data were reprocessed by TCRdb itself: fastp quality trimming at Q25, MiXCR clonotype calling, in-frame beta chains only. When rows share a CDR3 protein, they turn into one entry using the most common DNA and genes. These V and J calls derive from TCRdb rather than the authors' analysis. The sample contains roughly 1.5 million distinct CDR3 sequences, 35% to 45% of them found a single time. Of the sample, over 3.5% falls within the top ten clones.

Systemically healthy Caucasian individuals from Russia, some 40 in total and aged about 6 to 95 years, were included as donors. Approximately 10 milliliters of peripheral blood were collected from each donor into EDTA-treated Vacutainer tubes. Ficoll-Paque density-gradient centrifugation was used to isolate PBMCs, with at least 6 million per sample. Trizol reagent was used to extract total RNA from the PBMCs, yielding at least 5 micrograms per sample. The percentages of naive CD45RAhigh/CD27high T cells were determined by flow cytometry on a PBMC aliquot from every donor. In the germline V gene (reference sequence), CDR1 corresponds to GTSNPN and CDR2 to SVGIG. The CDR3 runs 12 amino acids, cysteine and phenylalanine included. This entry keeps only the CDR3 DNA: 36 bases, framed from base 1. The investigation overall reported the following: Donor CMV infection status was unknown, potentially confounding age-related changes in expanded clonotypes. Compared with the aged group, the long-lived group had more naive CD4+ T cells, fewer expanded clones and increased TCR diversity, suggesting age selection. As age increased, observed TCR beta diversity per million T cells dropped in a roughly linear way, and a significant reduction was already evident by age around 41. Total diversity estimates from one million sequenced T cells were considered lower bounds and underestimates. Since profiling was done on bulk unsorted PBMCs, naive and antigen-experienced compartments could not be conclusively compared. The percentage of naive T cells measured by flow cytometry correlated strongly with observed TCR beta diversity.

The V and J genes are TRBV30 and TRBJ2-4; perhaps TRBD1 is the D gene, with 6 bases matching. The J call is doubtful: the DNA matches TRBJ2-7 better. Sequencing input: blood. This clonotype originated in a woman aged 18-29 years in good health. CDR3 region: CAWNTGFYEQYF. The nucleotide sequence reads TGTGCCTGGAATACAGGGTTCTACGAGCAGTACTTC.